This T cell receptor (beta chain) was identified in a study of T cell changes during pregnancy in multiple sclerosis. Measured with immunoSEQ multiplex PCR; TCRdb has only the in-frame clones, and not every one. This sample yields approximately 88,000 clones, of which about 94% are seen a single time; around 2.3% belongs to the top ten. The sequences come from peripheral blood, collected in the third trimester of pregnancy. The origin of this receptor is a female donor with multiple sclerosis, enrolled in a pregnancy study.

The CDR3 region is CASSIRGGAPSSYEQYF. The CDR3 coding sequence is TGTGCCAGTAGTATAAGGGGCGGCGCGCCGAGCTCCTACGAGCAGTACTTC. The chain links TRBV19 to TRBJ2-7, with a possible D match to TRBD1 (5 bases). V gave up 2 bases and J gave up 0 bases, with 17 bases separating them. This CDR3 has 17 residues. Germline loops: CDR1 LNHDA, CDR2 SQIVND (reference sequence).